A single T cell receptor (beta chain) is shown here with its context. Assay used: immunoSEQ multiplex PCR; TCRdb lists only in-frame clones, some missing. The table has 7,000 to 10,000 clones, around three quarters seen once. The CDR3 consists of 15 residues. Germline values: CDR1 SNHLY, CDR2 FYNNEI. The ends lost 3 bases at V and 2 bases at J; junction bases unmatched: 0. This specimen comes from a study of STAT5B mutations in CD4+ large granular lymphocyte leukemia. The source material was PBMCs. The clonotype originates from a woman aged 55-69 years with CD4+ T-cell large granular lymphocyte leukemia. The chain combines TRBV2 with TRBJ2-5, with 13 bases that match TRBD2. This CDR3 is CASSEGLAGQETQYF. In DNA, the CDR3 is TGTGCCAGCAGTGAGGGACTAGCGGGACAAGAGACCCAGTACTTC.